This T cell receptor beta chain derives from a study of cytomegalovirus exposure and HLA in healthy donors. The PCR contained 60 Vbeta and 13 Jbeta primers. TCRdb keeps only in-frame clones here, not all; method: immunoSEQ multiplex PCR. Found here are about 190,000 clones, roughly four fifths of them singletons; the top ten hold 2.5% to 3.5%. Study observations and caveats: Rare sequences made up most TCRs, while some public TCRs were found in many donors.

About this clone: The antigen is not known.

This CDR3 comprises 14 residues. Germline lookup yields CDR1 SNHLY and CDR2 FYNNEI. V dropped 7 bases and J dropped 9; count of bases not matched to a gene: 8. The rearrangement uses TRBV2 and TRBJ2-2; TRBD2 aligns across 10 bases. This receptor was identified in a woman aged 25 to 39 in good health and CMV-seropositive. Sequenced material: PBMCs. The DNA of the CDR3 is TGTGCCAGCACCCCTAGCGGGAGTCTATGGGAGCTGTTTTTT. Translated, it gives CASTPSGSLWELFF. The variable domain in full, completed from reference TRBV2 and TRBJ2-2, reads EPEVTQTPSHQVTQMGQEVILRCVPISNHLYFYWYRQILGQKVEFLVSFYNNEISEKSEIFDDQFSVERPDGSNFTLKIRSTKLEDSAMYFCASTPSGSLWELFFGEGSRLTVL.